These 28 T cell receptor beta chains originate from one sample sequenced in a study of vaccination effects on CD4 cells after COVID-19 (dated by TCRdb to between 2021 and 2023). Libraries were prepared through the immunoSEQ multiplex PCR assay. The table comes from immuneACCESS by way of TCRdb, which keeps in-frame sequences with V and J called. Part of the clones is missing from these tables; in studies checked, under half for an unresolved V gene and the rest for unknown reasons. The sample contains 50,000 to 60,000 clones, approximately 72% of them found a single time. The ten largest account for about 4.5% of the sample. These receptors have no known antigen. After around 10 days of culture, CD4+ T cells were isolated with the EasySep CD4+ T cell isolation kit. Each participant received two doses of an mRNA SARS-CoV-2 vaccine, either BNT162b2 or mRNA-1273. The sample was CD4+ T cells from PBMCs cultured without peptide, taken after COVID-19 vaccination. These receptors all come from a human donor who received a COVID-19 vaccine.

The chain uses TRBV10-3 and TRBJ2-1; TRBD2 agrees at 12 bases. The V and J ends lost 10 bases and 7 bases, in that order; junction bases with no gene match: 17. The germline V gene encodes CDR1 ENHRY and CDR2 SYGVKD. The CDR3 has 17 amino acids. The CDR3 protein is CASGPGPGLAGRNEQFF. CDR3 bases: TGTGCCAGTGGGCCAGGACCGGGACTAGCGGGTCGGAATGAGCAGTTCTTC.

The chain uses TRBV3-1 (or the pseudogene TRBV3-2) and TRBJ2-1, with 8 bases identical to TRBD2. The CDR3 has 18 residues. Germline CDR1 and CDR2: LGHDT and YNNKEL (reference sequence). The V segment lost 0 bases and the J segment 9 bases; nucleotides outside the gene matches: 16. For the CDR3, the DNA is TGTGCCAGCAGCCAAGACGGGTTAGCGGGGCCCCTGGGCGCTGAGCAGTTCTTC. It yields the protein CASSQDGLAGPLGAEQFF.

This chain uses TRBV6-1 with TRBJ2-4; D is ambiguous. The CDR3 totals 15 residues. Deletions cut 1 base from V and 5 bases from J, with 12 bases between. Germline V gene lookup returns CDR1 MNHNS and CDR2 SASEGT. In DNA, the CDR3 is TGTGCCAGCAGTGAAGGCCCGGCCGACCAAAACATTCAGTACTTC. Residues: CASSEGPADQNIQYF.

The CDR3 reads CASSYRGGPTDTQYF. CDR3 coding DNA: TGTGCCAGCAGCTACCGCGGGGGGCCCACAGATACGCAGTATTTT. V usage is TRBV7-3 and J usage is TRBJ2-3, with TRBD2 identical over 8 bases. V trimming: 4 bases; J trimming: 2 bases; junction bases outside the gene matches: 5. Germline CDR1 reads SGHTA; CDR2 reads FQGTGA. The CDR3 has 15 amino acids.

This clone was seen only once. This sequence joins TRBV11-3 and TRBJ2-2, with D uncertain. The CDR3 runs to 14 residues. V shed 1 base and J shed 4 bases, with 7 bases lying between them. Germline assignment: CDR1 SGHNT and CDR2 YENEEA. The CDR3 nucleotides are TGTGCCAGCAGCTTAGTTGGCGGCACCGGGGAGCTGTTTTTT. Translating it yields CASSLVGGTGELFF.

This clone was observed once. The chain couples TRBV21-1 to TRBJ1-5; the table's D call, TRBD1, was not checked against the DNA. TRBV21-1 is assigned pseudogene status. The CDR3 length is 15 residues. The CDR3 DNA reads TGTGCCAGCAGCAAAGAGTCAGGGGGCTATCAGCCCCAGCATTTT. Encoded protein: CASSKESGGYQPQHF.

V gene TRBV28 combines with J gene TRBJ1-1; D is unresolved. There are 15 residues in the CDR3. The germline gives CDR1 MDHEN, CDR2 SYDVKM. V lost 5 bases and J lost 1, with 14 bases in between. In nucleotides, the CDR3 is TGTGCCAGCAGTCCCCGGGTAGGGTGGAACACTGAAGCTTTCTTT. Translating it yields CASSPRVGWNTEAFF.

V gene TRBV5-1 combines with J gene TRBJ2-1; TRBD2 might be the D (6 bases). V lost 0 bases, J lost 6 bases, and 10 bases lay in between. Looked up from germline, CDR1 is SGHRS and CDR2 is YFSETQ. This CDR3 contains 14 residues. Written as DNA, the CDR3 is TGCGCCAGCAGCTTGGGACTAGTAGTCAATGAGCAGTTCTTC. This gives the protein CASSLGLVVNEQFF. The whole variable domain, filled in from reference TRBV5-1 and TRBJ2-1, reads KAGVTQTPRYLIKTRGQQVTLSCSPISGHRSVSWYQQTPGQGLQFLFEYFSETQRNKGNFPGRFSGRQFSNSRSEMNVSTLELGDSALYLCASSLGLVVNEQFFGPGTRLTVL.

V and J are TRBV30 and TRBJ1-1, with a weak D call TRBD1 (6 bases). The length of the CDR3 is 14 residues. Germline-derived CDR1 and CDR2 are GTSNPN and SVGIG (reference sequence). V gave up 6 bases and J gave up 1 base, with 15 bases separating them. CDR3 protein: CACRGSGRNTEAFF. In DNA, the CDR3 is TGTGCCTGCAGGGGTTCGGGGCGGAACACTGAAGCTTTCTTT. The complete variable domain, with remaining parts taken from reference TRBV30 and TRBJ1-1, reads SQTIHQWPATLVQPVGSPLSLECTVEGTSNPNLYWYRQAAGRGLQLLFYSVGIGQISSEVPQNLSASRPQDRQFILSSKKLLLSDSGFYLCACRGSGRNTEAFFGQGTRLTVV.

The chain has TRBV18 and TRBJ2-2; TRBD2 matches 8 bases. V was pared by 3 bases and J by 5 bases, with 2 bases of the junction left unmatched. CDR3 length: 14 amino acids. In germline, CDR1 is KGHSH, CDR2 LQKENI. The CDR3 coding sequence is TGTGCCAGCTCACCCTCTAGCGGGACCGGGGAGCTGTTTTTT. This sequence encodes CASSPSSGTGELFF.

The chain uses TRBV5-6 and TRBJ2-1; TRBD2 aligns across 8 bases. Germline V gene sequence: CDR1 SGHDT, CDR2 YYEEEE. With 1 base clipped from V and 8 bases from J, the junction kept 8 bases outside the gene matches. The CDR3 loop spans 15 amino acids. CDR3 amino acids: CASSLNSGAGYEQFF. The DNA of the CDR3 is TGTGCCAGCAGCTTGAATAGCGGGGCGGGTTATGAGCAGTTCTTC.

V is TRBV19 and J is TRBJ2-2; D is unresolved. Germline V gives CDR1 LNHDA, CDR2 SQIVND (reference sequence). CDR3 size: 12 residues. Trimming cost V 7 bases and J 2 bases, with 5 bases left between them. The CDR3 DNA reads as TGTGCCAGTAACTATAACACCGGGGAGCTGTTTTTT. Its protein is CASNYNTGELFF.

This chain joins TRBV3-1 (or the pseudogene TRBV3-2) and TRBJ2-6, with 10 bases fitting TRBD2. Germline values: CDR1 LGHDT, CDR2 YNNKEL (reference sequence). The CDR3 totals 18 residues. J lost 0 bases, V lost 2 bases, and 4 bases had no gene match. The CDR3 loop is CASSQTSGRASGANVLTF. DNA of the CDR3: TGTGCCAGCAGCCAAACCAGCGGGAGGGCCTCTGGGGCCAACGTCCTGACTTTC.

The chain combines TRBV7-3 with TRBJ1-3, with D possibly TRBD1 on 5 matching bases. The V end was cut by 10 bases, the J end by 4 bases, with 11 bases between. CDR1 is SGHTA, CDR2 FQGTGA, per germline. The CDR3 consists of 12 residues. For the CDR3, the DNA is TGTGCCAAACCGACAGCGGGAAACACCATATATTTT. Translating gives CAKPTAGNTIYF.

This chain uses TRBV5-5 with TRBJ2-1; the D is unclear. V was shortened by 4 bases and J by 7 bases, with 6 bases between the two germline ends. The CDR3 is 11 residues long. The V gene's germline CDR1 is SGHKS and CDR2 YYEKEE (reference sequence). The CDR3 loop reads CASSTVNEQFF. The CDR3 nucleotides are TGTGCCAGCAGCACGGTTAATGAGCAGTTCTTC.

This chain connects TRBV11-2 to TRBJ2-3; 11 bases match TRBD2. The CDR3 runs to 16 residues. The V gene end was trimmed by 5 bases and the J gene end by 11 bases; junction bases not matched to a gene: 15. CDR1 and CDR2 (germline): SGHAT, FQNNGV. CDR3 coding DNA: TGTGCCAGCAGCCCAGGGACTAGCGGTGACCTTGTGGGGCAGTATTTT. Translated, it gives CASSPGTSGDLVGQYF.

CDR3 amino acids: CASTPGVARHTEAFF. Here the CDR3 DNA reads TGTGCCAGTACCCCTGGTGTAGCCCGACACACTGAAGCTTTCTTT. The chain joins TRBV19 to TRBJ1-1; D not resolved. V was cut by 7 bases and J by 3 bases, with 18 bases left in between. Germline CDR1 LNHDA, CDR2 SQIVND (reference sequence). The CDR3 sequence is 15 residues long.

V usage is TRBV3-1 (or the pseudogene TRBV3-2) and J usage is TRBJ2-2, with 9 bases that match TRBD2. Germline-derived CDR1 and CDR2 are LGHDT and YNNKEL (reference sequence). The CDR3 loop spans 17 amino acids. With 2 bases clipped from V and 5 bases from J, the junction kept 9 bases outside the gene matches. DNA of the CDR3: TGTGCCAGCAGCCAACCCCCACTAGCGGGTTCTACCGGGGAGCTGTTTTTT. It codes for CASSQPPLAGSTGELFF.

This clone was observed a few times. CDR3 sequence (DNA): TGTGCCAGCAGCTTAGTAGGGACAGCCAATTCACCCCTCCACTTT. Residues: CASSLVGTANSPLHF. The rearrangement links TRBV7-8 to TRBJ1-6; TRBD1 matches at 7 bases. This CDR3 comprises 15 residues. CDR1 SGHVS and CDR2 FQNEAQ come from the germline V gene. V was clipped by 1 base and J by 7 bases; unmatched bases: 4.

This chain uses TRBV7-2 with TRBJ1-4; possibly TRBD1 for D (6 bases). The V gene's germline CDR1 is SGHTA and CDR2 FQGNSA. V was shortened by 5 bases and J by 5 bases, with 9 bases between the two germline ends. The CDR3 has 13 amino acids. In nucleotides, the CDR3 is TGTGCCAGCAGCCTGGACAGCAATGAAAAACTGTTTTTT. Residues: CASSLDSNEKLFF.

This clone was observed a handful of times. At one end the junction does not follow the germline gene, possibly because of a read error. Distinct nucleotide sequences in the sample also encode this CDR3. J is TRBJ2-5 and V is TRBV9; TRBD1 agrees at 7 bases. The germline CDR1 and CDR2 sequences are SGDLS and YYNGEE. The CDR3 spans 14 residues. The CDR3 spells CASSVGTVQETQYF. DNA for the CDR3: TGTGCCAGCAGTGTAGGGACAGTCCAAGAGACCCAGTACTTC. The variable domain in full, with the rest retrieved from reference TRBV9 and TRBJ2-5, is DSGVTQTPKHLITATGQRVTLRCSPRSGDLSVYWYQQSLDQGLQFLIQYYNGEERAKGNILERFSAQQFPDLHSELNLSSLELGDSALYFCASSVGTVQETQYFGPGTRLLVL.

The chain links TRBV25-1 to TRBJ2-1; 9 bases are a match to TRBD1. Germline V gives CDR1 MGHDK, CDR2 SYGVNS. The CDR3 extends over 15 amino acids. V trimming: 4 bases; J trimming: 2 bases; junction bases outside the gene matches: 3. CDR3 residues: CASSARQGAYNEQFF. Here the CDR3 DNA reads TGTGCCAGCAGTGCACGACAGGGGGCCTACAATGAGCAGTTCTTC.

The chain joins TRBV7-9 to TRBJ1-1; D remains ambiguous. The CDR3 contains 12 residues. The V end was cut by 5 bases, the J end by 6 bases, with 10 bases between. CDR1 and CDR2 from the germline V gene are SEHNR and FQNEAQ (reference sequence). This CDR3 reads CASSLPESEAFF. The CDR3 nucleotides read TGTGCCAGCAGCCTACCAGAATCTGAAGCTTTCTTT.

The chain links TRBV15 to TRBJ2-1; 7 positions agree with TRBD2. This CDR3 has 20 residues. Germline V CDR1 and CDR2: LNHNV, YYDKDF (reference sequence). V shed 0 bases, J shed 0 bases, and the junction held 14 bases outside the gene matches. The CDR3 loop reads CATSRDPSVWAGDSYNEQFF. The CDR3 nucleotides are TGTGCCACCAGCAGAGATCCGAGTGTCTGGGCGGGGGACTCCTACAATGAGCAGTTCTTC. Based on the CDR3 plus reference TRBV15 and TRBJ2-1, the full variable domain is DAMVIQNPRYQVTQFGKPVTLSCSQTLNHNVMYWYQQKSSQAPKLLFHYYDKDFNNEADTPDNFQSRRPNTSFCFLDIRSPGLGDTAMYLCATSRDPSVWAGDSYNEQFFGPGTRLTVL.

This chain connects TRBV7-3 to TRBJ2-1, with D unclear. The CDR3 extends over 17 amino acids. V was cut by 5 bases and J by 0 bases, with 17 bases left in between. Germline loops: CDR1 SGHTA, CDR2 FQGTGA. In DNA form, the CDR3 reads TGTGCCAGCAGCCCCACCCGCCGCCATGGCTCCTACAATGAGCAGTTCTTC. Translated, it gives CASSPTRRHGSYNEQFF.

V and J are TRBV27 and TRBJ1-5, with a tentative D call TRBD1 (5 bases). In germline, CDR1 is MNHEY, CDR2 SMNVEV (reference sequence). The CDR3 loop spans 16 amino acids. Trimming shortened V by 0 bases and J by 0 bases, and 9 bases separated the two germline ends. CDR3 region: CASSLSGGYSNQPQHF. CDR3 DNA sequence: TGTGCCAGCAGTTTATCTGGGGGATATAGCAATCAGCCCCAGCATTTT.

In this sample, this clone turned up once. V usage is TRBV10-1 and J usage is TRBJ2-1; 12 bases map to TRBD2. V was clipped by 3 bases and J by 3 bases; unmatched bases: 6. The germline V gene has CDR1 WNHNN and CDR2 SYGVQD (reference sequence). The CDR3 runs to 17 residues. CDR3 sequence: CASSESSGRAGYNEQFF. The CDR3 DNA is TGCGCCAGCAGTGAATCTAGCGGGAGGGCCGGCTACAATGAGCAGTTCTTC.

The chain recombines TRBV5-1 with TRBJ2-6, with D unclear. V was shortened by 2 bases and J by 4 bases, with 13 bases between the two germline ends. CDR1 is SGHRS, CDR2 YFSETQ, per germline. The CDR3 has 16 amino acids. CDR3 loop: CASSFWTGTGANVLTF. The CDR3, as DNA: TGCGCCAGCAGCTTCTGGACCGGCACGGGGGCCAACGTCCTGACTTTC. Based on the CDR3 plus reference TRBV5-1 and TRBJ2-6, the full variable domain is KAGVTQTPRYLIKTRGQQVTLSCSPISGHRSVSWYQQTPGQGLQFLFEYFSETQRNKGNFPGRFSGRQFSNSRSEMNVSTLELGDSALYLCASSFWTGTGANVLTFGAGSRLTVL.